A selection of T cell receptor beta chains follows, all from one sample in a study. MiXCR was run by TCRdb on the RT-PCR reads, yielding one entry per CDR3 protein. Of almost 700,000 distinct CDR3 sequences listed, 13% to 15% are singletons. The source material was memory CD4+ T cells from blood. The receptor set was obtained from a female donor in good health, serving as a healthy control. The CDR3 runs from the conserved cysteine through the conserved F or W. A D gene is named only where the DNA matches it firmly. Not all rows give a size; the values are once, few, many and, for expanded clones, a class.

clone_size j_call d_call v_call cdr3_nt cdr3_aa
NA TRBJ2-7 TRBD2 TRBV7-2 TGTGCCAGCAGCATAACCGGTGGTAGCGGGGTTTACGAGCAGTACTTC CASSITGGSGVYEQYF
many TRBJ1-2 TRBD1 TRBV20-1 TGCAGTGCTAGGGTCAGGACAGGTTTTGGCTACACCTTC CSARVRTGFGYTF
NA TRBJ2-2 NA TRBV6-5 TGTGCCACAAGGAGAGGGTACACCGGGGAGCTGTTTTTT CATRRGYTGELFF
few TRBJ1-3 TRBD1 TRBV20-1 TGCAGTGCCTCAGGGGGCGGAGGAGGAAACACCATATATTTT CSASGGGGGNTIYF
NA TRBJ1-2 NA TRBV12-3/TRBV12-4 TGTGCCAGCACCGTGGGTAGGCTCAGCTATGGCTACACCTTC CASTVGRLSYGYTF
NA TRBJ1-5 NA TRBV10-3 TGTGCCATCAGCGGGGACGTTTATAGCAATCAGCCCCAGCATTTT CAISGDVYSNQPQHF
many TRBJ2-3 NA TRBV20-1 TGCAGTGCTAGTGTAGGGTCGGGGGGCACAGATACGCAGTATTTT CSASVGSGGTDTQYF
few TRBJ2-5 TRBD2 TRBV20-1 TGCAGTGCTAGTCCCCTCCTAGCGGTCGCTACGGAGACCCAGTACTTC CSASPLLAVATETQYF
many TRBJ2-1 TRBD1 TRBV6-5 TGTGCCAGCGCCGGGACAGCTTACAATGAGCAGTTCTTC CASAGTAYNEQFF
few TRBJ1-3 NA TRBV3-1 TGTGCCAGCAGCCCACTGGGAGTCTCTGGAAACACCATATATTTT CASSPLGVSGNTIYF
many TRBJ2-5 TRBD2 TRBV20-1 TGCAGTGCTAGAGAGGCGGGAGGGTCCCAAGAGACCCAGTACTTC CSAREAGGSQETQYF
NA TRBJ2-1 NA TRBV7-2 TGTGCCAGCAGCTTAGGATGGGGTAACAATGAGCAGTTCTTC CASSLGWGNNEQFF
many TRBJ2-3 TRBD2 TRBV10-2 TGCGCCAGCAGTGACCCGGGGGGGAAGACAGATACGCAGTATTTT CASSDPGGKTDTQYF
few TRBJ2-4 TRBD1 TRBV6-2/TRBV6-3 TGTGCCAGCAGTTTCACTACAGGGGGCCAATCGTACTTC CASSFTTGGQSYF
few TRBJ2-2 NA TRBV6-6 TGTGCCAGCAGTTACGCGGGGGCGCCCACCGGGGAGCTGTTTTTT CASSYAGAPTGELFF
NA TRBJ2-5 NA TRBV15 TGTGCCACCAGCAGTGGGGCTAGCGCTAAGACCCAGTACTTC CATSSGASAKTQYF
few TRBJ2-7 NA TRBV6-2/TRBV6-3 TGTGCCAGCAGAGGAAATACGAGGGGTGGCGAGCAGTACTTC CASRGNTRGGEQYF
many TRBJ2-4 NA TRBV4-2 TGTGCCAGCAGCCAAGATAGGAGTTCTAGCATTCAGTACTTC CASSQDRSSSIQYF
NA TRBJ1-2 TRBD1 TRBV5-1 TGCGCCAGCAGCTCCGGGACAGAGATCTATGGCTACACCTTC CASSSGTEIYGYTF
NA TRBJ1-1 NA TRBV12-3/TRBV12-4 TGTGCCAGCAGTTTAAATTTAGATACTGAAGCTTTCTTT CASSLNLDTEAFF
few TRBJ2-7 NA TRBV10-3 TGTGCCATCCTCGACCCACGGAGCTCCTACGAGCAGTACTTC CAILDPRSSYEQYF
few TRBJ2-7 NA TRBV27 TGTGCCACCTACGAGCAGTACTTC CATYEQYF
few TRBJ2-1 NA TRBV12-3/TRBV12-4 TGTGCCAGCAGCCCAGTCTTTGGCAGGGGGGGATACAATGAGCAGTTCTTC CASSPVFGRGGYNEQFF
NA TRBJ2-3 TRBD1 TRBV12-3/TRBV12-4 TGTGCCAGCAGCTTGGACAGGGAGAACACGCAGTATTTT CASSLDRENTQYF
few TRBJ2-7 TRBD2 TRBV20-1 TGCAGTGCTAGTAGGCGGGAGGGTTCCTACGAGCAGTACTTC CSASRREGSYEQYF
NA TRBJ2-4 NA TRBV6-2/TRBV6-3 TGTGCCAGCAGTTACTCGCCGCATCAAAGGCCTAAAAACATTCAGTACTTC CASSYSPHQRPKNIQYF
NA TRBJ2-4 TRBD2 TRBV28 TGTGCCAGCAGTCCCGGGACTAGGCGGGGAAACATTCAGTACTTC CASSPGTRRGNIQYF
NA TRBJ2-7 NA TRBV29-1 TGCAGCGTTGAACAGGAAAAGGACGAGCAGTACTTC CSVEQEKDEQYF
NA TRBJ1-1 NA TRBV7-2 TGTGCCAGCAGCTTAGATCAGGGAGTGAACACTGAAGCTTTCTTT CASSLDQGVNTEAFF
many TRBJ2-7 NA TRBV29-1 TGCAGCGTGTCGCGGGCGGGCTTTAACGAGCAGTACTTC CSVSRAGFNEQYF
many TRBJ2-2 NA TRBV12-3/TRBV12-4 TGTGCCAGCAGTTTAGCGCCGACTCACGGCGGGGAGCTGTTTTTT CASSLAPTHGGELFF
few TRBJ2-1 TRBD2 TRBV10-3 TGTGCCATCAGTGAGCGTCTAGCGGGAGGCCCCAATGAGCAGTTCTTC CAISERLAGGPNEQFF
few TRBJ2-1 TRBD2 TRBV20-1 TGCAGTGCTAGAGCCGGGACTAGCGCGACCAATGAGCAGTTCTTC CSARAGTSATNEQFF
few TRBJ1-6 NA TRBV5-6 TGTGCCAGCAGCTTGCGGGGCCTCGGTTCACCCCTCCACTTT CASSLRGLGSPLHF
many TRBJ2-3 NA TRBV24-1 TGTGCCACCAGTGATTTGGGGCCGCAGTATTTT CATSDLGPQYF
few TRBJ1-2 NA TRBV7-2 TGTGCCAGCAGCGTGGACTTCTATGGCTACACCTTC CASSVDFYGYTF
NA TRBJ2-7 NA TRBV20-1 TGCAGTGCCCCCAAGGGGGGAGGGATTTACGAGCAGTACTTC CSAPKGGGIYEQYF
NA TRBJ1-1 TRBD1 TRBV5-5 TGTGCCAGCAGCTCCGGGACAGGTTTTGTCACTGAAGCTTTCTTT CASSSGTGFVTEAFF
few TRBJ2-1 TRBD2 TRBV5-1 TGCGCCAGCAGCTTGGAGTCTAGCGGGAGTTATTACAATGAGCAGTTCTTC CASSLESSGSYYNEQFF
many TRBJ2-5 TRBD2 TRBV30 TGTGCCTGGAGAACTAGCGGGAAGGTGGAGACCCAGTACTTC CAWRTSGKVETQYF
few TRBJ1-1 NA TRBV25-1 TGTGCCAGCAGTGGAGGCGAGGCTCCTATGAACACTGAAGCTTTCTTT CASSGGEAPMNTEAFF
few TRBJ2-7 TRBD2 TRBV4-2 TGTGCCAGCAGCCAAGCGGAAATAGCGGGACACAACGAGCAGTACTTC CASSQAEIAGHNEQYF
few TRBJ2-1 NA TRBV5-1 TGCGCCAGCAGCTCCGGCTCCGTTGTGTCTAATGAGCAGTTCTTC CASSSGSVVSNEQFF
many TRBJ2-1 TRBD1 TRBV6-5 TGTGCCAGCAGTTACGGGAAGGGGGCCCACAATGAGCAGTTCTTC CASSYGKGAHNEQFF
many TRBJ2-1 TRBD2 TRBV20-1 TGCAGTGCTAGTACCGGGACTAGCGCAAACAATGAGCAGTTCTTC CSASTGTSANNEQFF
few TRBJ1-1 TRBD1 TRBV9 TGTGCCAGCAGCGTAGGTTCAGGGGGCACTGAAGCTTTCTTT CASSVGSGGTEAFF
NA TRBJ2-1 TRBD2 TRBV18 TGTGCCAGCTCACCACGCAAGCGGGAGGGCGGCGATGAGCAGTTCTTC CASSPRKREGGDEQFF
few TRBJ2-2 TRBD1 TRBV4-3 TGCGCCAGCAGCCAGGTTCCGGGACAGGGCGGAACCGGGGAGCTGTTTTTT CASSQVPGQGGTGELFF
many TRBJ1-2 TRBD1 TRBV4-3 TGCGCCAGCAGAGGACAGGGCAACTATGGCTACACCTTC CASRGQGNYGYTF
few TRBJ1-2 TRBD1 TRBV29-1 TGCAGCGCTGGGACAGGGGTCGGGAACTATGGCTACACCTTC CSAGTGVGNYGYTF
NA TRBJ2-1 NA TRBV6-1 TGTGCCAGCGAGGGCTCCTCGTACTACAATGAGCAGTTCTTC CASEGSSYYNEQFF
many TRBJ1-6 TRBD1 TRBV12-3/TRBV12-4 TGTGCCAGCAGTCCCAATCACCACGGACAGGGGGGATCACCCCTCCACTTT CASSPNHHGQGGSPLHF
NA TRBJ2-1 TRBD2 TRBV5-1 TGCGCCAGCAGCTTTCCTAGCGGGAGTTCCTACAATGAGCAGTTCTTC CASSFPSGSSYNEQFF